This T cell receptor beta chain was identified during a study of T cell responses to AZD1222 COVID-19 vaccine. Study conclusions and caveats: White British donors predominated, females outnumbered males, and clonal diversity was possibly underestimated. There were repertoire samples only from the period after the peak T cell response. The study identified only six AZD1222 recipients as seropositive at baseline. Nearly half of spike-specific TCRs reportedly target variant regions that are unmutated in the B.1.351 and B.1.1.7 variants.

V was shortened by 3 bases and J by 0 bases, with 11 bases between the two germline ends. Germline CDR1 and CDR2: SQVTM and ANQGSEA. This CDR3 region has 14 residues. Of note for this clone: Its antigen is currently unknown.

Here immunoSEQ multiplex PCR was the method, and the copy in TCRdb shows in-frame clones only, minus some. The profile shows just over 150,000 clones, less than 90% of them singletons. This TCR derives from an adult who had recovered from COVID-19. V gene TRBV29-1 combines with J gene TRBJ2-5, with D maybe TRBD2 (6 bases). This material consisted of peripheral blood, taken after recovery from COVID-19. The CDR3 coding sequence is TGCAGCGTTGACGGCGGGATGGACCAAGAGACCCAGTACTTC. Translating gives CSVDGGMDQETQYF. Based on the CDR3 plus reference TRBV29-1 and TRBJ2-5, the full variable domain is SAVISQKPSRDICQRGTSLTIQCQVDSQVTMMFWYRQQPGQSLTLIATANQGSEATYESGFVIDKFPISRPNLTFSTLTVSNMSPEDSSIYLCSVDGGMDQETQYFGPGTRLLVL.